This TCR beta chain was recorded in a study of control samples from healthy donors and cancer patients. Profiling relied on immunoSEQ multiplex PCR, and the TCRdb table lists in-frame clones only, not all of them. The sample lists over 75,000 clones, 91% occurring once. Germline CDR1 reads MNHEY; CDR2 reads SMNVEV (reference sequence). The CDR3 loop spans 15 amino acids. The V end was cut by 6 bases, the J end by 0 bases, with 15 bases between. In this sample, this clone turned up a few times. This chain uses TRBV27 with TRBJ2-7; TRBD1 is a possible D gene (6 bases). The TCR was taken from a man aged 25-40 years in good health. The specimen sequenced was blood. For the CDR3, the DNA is TGTGCCAGCAGCCGGCAGGGGTCAAGCTCCTACGAGCAGTACTTC. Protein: CASSRQGSSSYEQYF.